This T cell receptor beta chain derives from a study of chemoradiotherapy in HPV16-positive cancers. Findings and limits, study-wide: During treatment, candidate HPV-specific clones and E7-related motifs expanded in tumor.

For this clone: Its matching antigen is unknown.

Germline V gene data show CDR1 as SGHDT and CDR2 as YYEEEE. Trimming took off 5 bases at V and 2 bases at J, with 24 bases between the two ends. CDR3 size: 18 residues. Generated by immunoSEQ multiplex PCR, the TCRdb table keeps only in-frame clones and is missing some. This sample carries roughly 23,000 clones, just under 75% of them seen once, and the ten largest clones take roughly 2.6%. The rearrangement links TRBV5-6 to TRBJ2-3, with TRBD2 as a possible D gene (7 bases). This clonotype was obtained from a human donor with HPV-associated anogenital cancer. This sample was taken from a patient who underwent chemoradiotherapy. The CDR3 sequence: CASSPNSDRGAFTDTQYF. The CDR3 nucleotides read TGTGCCAGCAGTCCTAACAGTGATCGGGGGGCCTTCACAGATACGCAGTATTTT.